Reported below is one T cell receptor (beta chain). The table came from immunoSEQ multiplex PCR; TCRdb's copy has only in-frame clones and leaves some out. Of 9,000 to 9,500 clones in the sample, 80% to 90% were seen once. The data derive from a study of regulatory and conventional T cells in RAG deficiency. Genomic DNA came from blood regulatory T cells gated CD4+ CD25-high CD127-low. The CDR3 has 18 residues. The V gene lost 4 bases and the J gene lost 0 bases, with 17 bases spanning the gap. CDR1 and CDR2 from the germline V gene are SGHDT and YYEEEE. These same data were also listed under a study on regulatory T cells. That source adds: Amplification used 52 TRBV primers and 13 TRBJ primers.

This sequence originates from a human donor in good health. The chain couples TRBV5-6 to TRBJ1-6, with D maybe TRBD1 (5 bases). The sequencing sample was made of Tregs sorted from blood. CDR3 in DNA: TGTGCCAGCAGCCTGGGACCAGTACTGAGCTCCTATAATTCACCCCTCCACTTT. Translation gives CASSLGPVLSSYNSPLHF.